Below are 14 T cell receptor beta chains sequenced from a single sample in a study of control samples from healthy donors and cancer patients. Profiled with immunoSEQ multiplex PCR; TCRdb holds only in-frame clones, not every one. This sample has around 90,000 clones, with around 86% found just once. Source material: blood. The origin of the receptors is a man aged 25-45 years in good health.

The chain has TRBV21-1 and TRBJ1-3; the D segment call TRBD1 is taken from the table without a DNA check. TRBV21-1 is flagged as a pseudogene. This CDR3 is built from 16 residues. CDR3 sequence: CASSKGPGYCGNTIYF. CDR3 coding DNA: TGTGCCAGCAGCAAAGGGCCAGGGTATTGTGGAAACACCATATATTTT.

The V gene is TRBV3-1 (or the pseudogene TRBV3-2), the J gene TRBJ1-5; TRBD1 might be the D (5 bases). There are 15 residues in the CDR3. Looked up from germline, CDR1 is LGHDT and CDR2 is YNNKEL (reference sequence). V shed 0 bases and J shed 7 bases, with 13 bases lying between them. This CDR3 is CASSQDARGGQPQHF. The CDR3 nucleotides are TGTGCCAGCAGCCAAGATGCAAGGGGTGGCCAGCCCCAGCATTTT.

In this sample, this clone turned up once. This chain uses TRBV30 with TRBJ1-3, with a possible D match to TRBD1 (6 bases). This CDR3 region has 15 residues. Trimming cost V 3 bases and J 0 bases, with 12 bases left between them. Per germline, CDR1 GTSNPN and CDR2 SVGIG (reference sequence). CDR3 bases: TGTGCCTGGAGGGAAACAGGGAACTCTGGAAACACCATATATTTT. This translates into CAWRETGNSGNTIYF.

The chain uses TRBV6-6 and TRBJ2-5; TRBD1 matches 9 bases. J gave up 5 bases and V 5 bases, and 3 bases lay outside the gene matches. The CDR3 has 13 residues. Germline V CDR1 and CDR2: MNHNY, SVGAGI (reference sequence). Here the CDR3 DNA reads TGTGCCAGCAGTACAGGGGGCACGGAGACCCAGTACTTC. It codes for CASSTGGTETQYF.

This clone appeared a few times. The gene calls are TRBV19 and TRBJ1-1, with D possibly being TRBD1 (6 bases). V was clipped by 3 bases and J by 1 base, with 9 bases between them. The CDR3 is 14 amino acids. Germline V gives CDR1 LNHDA, CDR2 SQIVND (reference sequence). The CDR3, as DNA: TGTGCCAGTAGTATGACAGGAGGGAACACTGAAGCTTTCTTT. The encoded protein is CASSMTGGNTEAFF.

The chain joins TRBV5-6 to TRBJ2-7; perhaps TRBD2 as D (5 bases). The V gene lost 4 bases and the J gene lost 0 bases, with 11 bases spanning the gap. Germline V gene lookup returns CDR1 SGHDT and CDR2 YYEEEE. CDR3 length: 14 amino acids. In DNA, the CDR3 is TGTGCCAGCAGCCCGTCGGGGTCCTCCTACGAGCAGTACGTC. It codes for CASSPSGSSYEQYV.

This clone was detected once. The V and J genes are TRBV4-1 and TRBJ2-3, with D unclear. Germline CDR1 and CDR2: MGHRA and YSYEKL. This CDR3 contains 11 residues. V was clipped by 5 bases and J by 3 bases, with 3 bases between them. CDR3 sequence (DNA): TGCGCCAGCAGCTTGACAGATACGCAGTATTTT. It is translated as CASSLTDTQYF.

This clone was observed a handful of times. The gene calls are TRBV4-2 and TRBJ2-3; 8 positions match TRBD2. The CDR3 is 17 residues long. CDR1 LGHNA and CDR2 YNFKEQ come from the germline V gene. Losses at the gene ends were 4 bases for V and 0 bases for J; bases not matched to a gene: 9. CDR3 residues: CASSPNERGPSTDTQYF. Here the CDR3 DNA reads TGTGCCAGCAGCCCTAACGAGCGGGGGCCTAGCACAGATACGCAGTATTTT.

The J gene is TRBJ2-3, the V gene TRBV4-1; 9 positions match TRBD2. Per germline, CDR1 MGHRA and CDR2 YSYEKL. The trim removed 1 base at V and 2 bases at J, leaving 7 bases unmatched. CDR3 length equals 17 residues. CDR3 DNA: TGCGCCAGCAGCCAAGCTCTCGGGACTAGCCTCACAGATACGCAGTATTTT. Translation: CASSQALGTSLTDTQYF.

The chain is built from TRBV29-1 and TRBJ2-7; 9 bases fit TRBD1. The length of the CDR3 is 16 residues. With 4 bases clipped from V and 2 bases from J, the junction kept 12 bases outside the gene matches. The germline V gene has CDR1 SQVTM and CDR2 ANQGSEA. CDR3 region: CSVGDREASGPYEQYV. CDR3 in DNA: TGCAGCGTTGGGGACAGGGAGGCTAGCGGCCCCTACGAGCAGTACGTC.

This clone has only one observation. The V gene is TRBV2, the J gene TRBJ2-7, with 7 positions matching TRBD2. From germline, CDR1 is SNHLY and CDR2 FYNNEI. The trim removed 6 bases at V and 2 bases at J, leaving 7 bases unmatched. The CDR3 extends over 14 amino acids. The CDR3 loop is CASSAMTSTYEQYV. The DNA of the CDR3 is TGTGCCAGCAGCGCGATGACTAGCACCTACGAGCAGTACGTC.

The V gene is TRBV5-1, the J gene TRBJ2-7, with 7 bases matching TRBD1. The germline CDR1 and CDR2 sequences are SGHRS and YFSETQ. Unmatched junction bases numbered 3, after V lost 0 bases and J lost 3 bases. The CDR3 extends over 14 amino acids. The CDR3 DNA sequence: TGCGCCAGCAGCTTGGGACAGGGTGTCTACGAGCAGTACGTC. Translating it yields CASSLGQGVYEQYV.

This sequence joins TRBV7-3 and TRBJ2-7, with D perhaps TRBD1 (7 bases). This CDR3 comprises 13 residues. V was shortened by 5 bases and J by 6 bases, with 14 bases between the two germline ends. The V gene's germline CDR1 is SGHTA and CDR2 FQGTGA. The CDR3 region has the DNA TGTGCCAGCAGCACACACCAGGGGGGCGAGCAGTACTTC. This gives the protein CASSTHQGGEQYF.

This chain links TRBV7-9 with TRBJ1-2; a weak D match, TRBD1 (6 bases). Trimming stripped 3 bases from V and 4 bases from J, with 15 bases between. The CDR3 totals 15 residues. CDR1 and CDR2 from the germline V gene are SEHNR and FQNEAQ (reference sequence). For the CDR3, the DNA is TGTGCCAGCAGCTTCTTAGTAACAGGGTCCTATGGCTACACCTTC. Its protein product is CASSFLVTGSYGYTF.